These T cell receptor beta chains were read from a single sample in a study of T cell responses to AZD1222 COVID-19 vaccine. The table came from immunoSEQ multiplex PCR; TCRdb's copy has only in-frame clones and leaves some out. The repertoire holds approximately 110,000 clones, with 89% as singletons. The source was peripheral blood, collected on day 0 of AZD1222 vaccination. These receptors came from an adult in good health. CDR3s include the opening cysteine and the closing phenylalanine or tryptophan.

V	J	CDR3
TRBV29-1	TRBJ1-5	CSVEWQPNQPQHF
TRBV6-5	TRBJ2-5	CASIKGQGFLETQYF
TRBV7-9	TRBJ2-7	CASSSDYYEQYF
TRBV12-3/TRBV12-4	TRBJ1-1	CASSLDREAFF
TRBV10-3	TRBJ1-1	CAISEYKPGTEAFF
TRBV9	TRBJ1-1	CASSASNVNTEAFF
TRBV28	TRBJ2-3	CASSPNGAGTDTQYF
TRBV28	TRBJ1-2	CASSLREVEGYTF
TRBV7-9	TRBJ2-5	CASSLLLAGGETQYF
TRBV5-1	TRBJ1-1	CASSSQVNTEAFF
TRBV7-3	TRBJ1-2	CASSLNRAEGYTF
TRBV3-1/TRBV3-2	TRBJ1-1	CASSLTPTGVGAFF
TRBV5-6	TRBJ1-2	CASSPKGQFLGSGYGYTF
TRBV3-1/TRBV3-2	TRBJ2-5	CASSLQDSIGTQYF
TRBV5-1	TRBJ2-7	CASSPRDGGEQYF
TRBV5-1	TRBJ1-1	CASSPTGGASRTEAFF
TRBV5-6	TRBJ2-4	CASRYGQANKNIQYF
TRBV3-1/TRBV3-2	TRBJ2-2	CASSPGPAGTGELFF
TRBV11-2	TRBJ2-3	CASSLGISVASDTQYF
TRBV9	TRBJ2-5	CASSTRTRGETQYF
TRBV28	TRBJ2-2	CASSLLENTGELFF
TRBV7-9	TRBJ1-1	CASSTDVAIAEAFF
TRBV7-2	TRBJ1-6	CASSQPQGRSPLHF
TRBV28	TRBJ2-5	CASSLTSPEETQYF
TRBV23-1	TRBJ2-3	CASSRLIRNTQYF
TRBV28	TRBJ1-6	CASSLPGLYGDSPLHF
TRBV19	TRBJ2-5	CASSTSGSRETQYF